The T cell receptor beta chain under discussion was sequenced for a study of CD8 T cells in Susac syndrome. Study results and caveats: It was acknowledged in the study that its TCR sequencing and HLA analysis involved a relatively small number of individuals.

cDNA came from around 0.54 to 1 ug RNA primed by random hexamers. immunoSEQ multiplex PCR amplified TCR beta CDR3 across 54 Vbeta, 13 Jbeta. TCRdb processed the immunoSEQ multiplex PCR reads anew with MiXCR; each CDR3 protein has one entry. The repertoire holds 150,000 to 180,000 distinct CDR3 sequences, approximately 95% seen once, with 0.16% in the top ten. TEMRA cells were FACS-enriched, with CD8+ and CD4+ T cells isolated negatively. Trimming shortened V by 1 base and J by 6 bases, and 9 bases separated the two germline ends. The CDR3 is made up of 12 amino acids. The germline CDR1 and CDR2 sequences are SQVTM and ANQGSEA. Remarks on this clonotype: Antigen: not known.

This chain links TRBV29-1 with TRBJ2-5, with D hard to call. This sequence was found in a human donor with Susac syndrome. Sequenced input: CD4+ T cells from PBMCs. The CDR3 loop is CSVEGGEQTQYF. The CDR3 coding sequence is TGCAGCGTTGAAGGCGGAGAGCAGACCCAGTACTTC.